The entry below describes one T cell receptor beta chain. As to treatment: over 15 received Ad26.COV2.S at low or high dose, single or two shots; a few received placebo; per-sample allocation not given. Sampling was done on day 63 after the first vaccine or placebo injection. The individual, an adult aged 18-55 years, was a donor in Boston. The data are from a study of Ad26.COV2.S vaccination and SARS-CoV-2 variants. Germline V lookup: CDR1 SGHRS, CDR2 YFSETQ. Trimming cost V 4 bases and J 9 bases, with 13 bases left between them. The CDR3 is made up of 12 amino acids. Using immunoSEQ multiplex PCR, the repertoire was profiled, and TCRdb retains in-frame clones only, with some absent. The sample records over 350,000 clones, roughly nine tenths being singletons.

Sequencing was performed on peripheral blood, taken in a trial of Ad26.COV2.S vaccine versus placebo. This receptor was taken from a person aged 18-60 years who received the Ad26.COV2.S COVID-19 vaccine or a placebo. The genes are TRBV5-1 and TRBJ1-1, with no clear D. The CDR3 DNA follows: TGCGCCAGCAGCGAAGTTTTTTTGAAAGCTTTCTTT. It translates to CASSEVFLKAFF.